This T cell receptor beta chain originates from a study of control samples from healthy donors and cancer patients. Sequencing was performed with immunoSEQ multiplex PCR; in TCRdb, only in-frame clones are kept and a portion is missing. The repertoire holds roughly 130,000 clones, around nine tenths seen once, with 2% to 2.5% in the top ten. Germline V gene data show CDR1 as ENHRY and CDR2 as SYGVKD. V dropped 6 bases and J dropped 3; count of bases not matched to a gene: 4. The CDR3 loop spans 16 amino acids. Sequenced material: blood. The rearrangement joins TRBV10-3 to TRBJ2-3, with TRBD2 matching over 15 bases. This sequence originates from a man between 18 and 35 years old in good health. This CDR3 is CAIRNGLAGGTDTQYF. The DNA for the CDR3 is TGTGCCATCAGGAATGGACTAGCGGGAGGGACAGATACGCAGTATTTT.